Listed here is a single T cell receptor beta chain. Its antigen is as yet unknown. Trimming shortened V by 1 base and J by 1 base, and 4 bases separated the two germline ends. Germline V gene lookup returns CDR1 MNHEY and CDR2 SMNVEV (reference sequence). The length of the CDR3 is 13 residues. These data originate in a study of regulatory T cells in long-lasting Graves disease. Study-level results: Fewer public clonotypes were shared by new patients (under 1,000) than by persistent patients (about 3,000).

Time point specified: persistent/refractory GD, antithyroid drugs over 5 years with positive TRAb. The authors made the TCR library using RNA they extracted from PBMCs. Arm-PCR of CDR3 regions with iRepertoire HTBI primers generated TCR beta libraries. In the original analysis: Some 60 TRBV and around 15 TRBJ segments were identified across samples. TCRdb reanalysed the multiplex PCR reads using MiXCR and keeps one entry per CDR3 protein. TCRdb, not the authors, supplied the V and J calls. The sample carries a few hundred thousand distinct CDR3 sequences, about 23% recorded once. This chain uses TRBV27 with TRBJ2-5; no reliable D call. The material sequenced was peripheral blood mononuclear cells (PBMCs), taken when the disease was refractory, from a patient treated with antithyroid drugs. The TCR originated in a woman aged 40 to 55 with Graves disease. CDR3 nucleotides: TGTGCCAGCAGTTTATTTCGCCAAGAGACCCAGTACTTC. Translation: CASSLFRQETQYF.